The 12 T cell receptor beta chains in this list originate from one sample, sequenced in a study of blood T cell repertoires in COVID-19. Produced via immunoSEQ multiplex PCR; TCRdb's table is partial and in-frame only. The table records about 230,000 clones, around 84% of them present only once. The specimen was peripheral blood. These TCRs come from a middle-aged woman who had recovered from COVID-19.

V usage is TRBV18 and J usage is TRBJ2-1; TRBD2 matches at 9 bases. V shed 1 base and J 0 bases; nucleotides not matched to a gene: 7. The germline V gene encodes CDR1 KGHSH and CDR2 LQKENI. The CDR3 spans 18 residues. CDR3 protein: CASSPQASGTSSYNEQFF. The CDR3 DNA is TGTGCCAGCTCACCACAGGCTAGCGGGACCAGCTCCTACAATGAGCAGTTCTTC.

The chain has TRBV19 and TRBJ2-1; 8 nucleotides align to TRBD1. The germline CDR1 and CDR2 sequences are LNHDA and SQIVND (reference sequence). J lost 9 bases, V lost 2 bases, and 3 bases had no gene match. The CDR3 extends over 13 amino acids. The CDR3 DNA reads TGTGCCAGTAGTATAACAGGGGGTCCTGAGCAGTTCTTC. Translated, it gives CASSITGGPEQFF.

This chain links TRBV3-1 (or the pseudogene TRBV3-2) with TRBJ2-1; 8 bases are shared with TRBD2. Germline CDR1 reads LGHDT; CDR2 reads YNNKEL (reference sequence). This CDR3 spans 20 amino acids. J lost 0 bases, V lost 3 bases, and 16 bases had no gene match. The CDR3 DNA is TGTGCCAGCAGCCATATTTTGTTGGCGGGGGGCCTAAGCTCCTACAATGAGCAGTTCTTC. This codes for CASSHILLAGGLSSYNEQFF.

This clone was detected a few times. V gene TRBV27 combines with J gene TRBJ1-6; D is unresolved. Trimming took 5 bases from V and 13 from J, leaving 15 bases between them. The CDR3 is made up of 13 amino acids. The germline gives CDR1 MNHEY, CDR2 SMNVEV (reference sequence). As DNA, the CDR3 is TGTGCCAGCAGTCCTCGGACGGGAGAGCCCCTCCACTTT. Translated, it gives CASSPRTGEPLHF.

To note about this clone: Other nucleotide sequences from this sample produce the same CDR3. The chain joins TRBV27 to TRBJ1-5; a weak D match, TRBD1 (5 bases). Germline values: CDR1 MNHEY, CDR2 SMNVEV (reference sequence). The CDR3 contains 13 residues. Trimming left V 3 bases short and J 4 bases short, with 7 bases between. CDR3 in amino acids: CASSFRGNQPQHF. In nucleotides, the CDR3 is TGTGCCAGCAGTTTTAGGGGAAATCAGCCCCAGCATTTT.

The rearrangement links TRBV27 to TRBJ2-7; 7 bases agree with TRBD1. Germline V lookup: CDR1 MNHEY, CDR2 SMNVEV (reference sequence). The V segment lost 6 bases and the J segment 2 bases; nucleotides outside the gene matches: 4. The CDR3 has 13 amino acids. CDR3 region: CASSRDSPYEQYF. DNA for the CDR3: TGTGCCAGCAGCCGGGACAGTCCCTACGAGCAGTACTTC.

CDR3 bases: TGCAGCGTTGAATACGATTTTCCACAATGGGAGCAGTTCTTC. Translation gives CSVEYDFPQWEQFF. The chain is built from TRBV29-1 and TRBJ2-1, with D uncertain. Germline V gene lookup returns CDR1 SQVTM and CDR2 ANQGSEA. The CDR3 extends over 14 amino acids. Trimming took 2 bases from V and 10 from J, leaving 18 bases between them.

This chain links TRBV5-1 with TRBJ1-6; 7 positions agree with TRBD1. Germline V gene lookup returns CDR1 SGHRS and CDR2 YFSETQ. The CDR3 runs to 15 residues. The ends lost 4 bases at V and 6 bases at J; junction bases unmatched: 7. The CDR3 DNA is TGCGCCAGCAGCGGGGGACAGAATTCTAATTCACCCCTCCACTTT. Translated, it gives CASSGGQNSNSPLHF.

In DNA form, the CDR3 reads TGTGCCAGCAGTTTAAAGGGGTACGAGCAGTACTTC. Translating it yields CASSLKGYEQYF. The chain is built from TRBV6-5 and TRBJ2-7, with D tentatively TRBD1 (5 bases). This CDR3 is built from 12 residues. CDR1 and CDR2 (germline): MNHEY, SVGAGI. Between the trimmed V and J ends, which lost 4 bases and 4 bases, there was a span of 8 bases.

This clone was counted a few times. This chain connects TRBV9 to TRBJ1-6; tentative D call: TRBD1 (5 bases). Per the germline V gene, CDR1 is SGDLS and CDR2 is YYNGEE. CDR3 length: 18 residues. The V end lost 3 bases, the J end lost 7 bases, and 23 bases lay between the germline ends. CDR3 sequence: CASSATAGGVSVNSPLHF. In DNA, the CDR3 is TGTGCCAGCAGCGCGACCGCTGGAGGGGTTAGTGTGAATTCACCCCTCCACTTT.

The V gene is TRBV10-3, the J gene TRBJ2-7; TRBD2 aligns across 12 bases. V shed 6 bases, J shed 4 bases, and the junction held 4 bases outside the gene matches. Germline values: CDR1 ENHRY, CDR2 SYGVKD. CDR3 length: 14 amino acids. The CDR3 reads CAISEGLAGYEQYF. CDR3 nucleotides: TGTGCCATCAGCGAGGGACTAGCGGGTTACGAGCAGTACTTC.

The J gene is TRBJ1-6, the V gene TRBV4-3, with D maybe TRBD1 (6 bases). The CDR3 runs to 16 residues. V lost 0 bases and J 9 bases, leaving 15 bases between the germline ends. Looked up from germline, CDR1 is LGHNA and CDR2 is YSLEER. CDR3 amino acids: CASSQESSRGGSPLHF. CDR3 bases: TGCGCCAGCAGCCAAGAGTCTTCAAGGGGGGGTTCACCCCTCCACTTT.